This TCR beta chain was sequenced for a study of low-dose radiotherapy and immunotherapy resistance in tumors. Background on the study: Starting cycle 1 day 1, oral aspirin 300 mg was given daily for four cycles.

As for time point: after trial treatment. Treatment meaning: LDRT plus nivolumab, ipilimumab, low-dose cyclophosphamide and aspirin (RACIN trial). The donors' regimen was nivolumab, ipilimumab, aspirin, low-dose cyclophosphamide and low-dose radiotherapy. Alpha- and beta-chain coverage of first-strand cDNA came from TRAV- and TRBV-specific primers. With a constant-region primer and a V-primer adapter, TCRs were subjected to roughly 18 PCR cycles of amplification. In vitro transcription was used to amplify the isolated mRNA. TCRdb re-called the reads with MiXCR, one entry per CDR3 protein. The sample holds some 40,000 distinct CDR3 sequences, roughly 20% seen once. This clonotype has ten or more counts. This CDR3 is 15 amino acids long. V lost 1 base and J 6 bases, leaving 16 bases between the germline ends. Germline V lookup: CDR1 MGHDK, CDR2 SYGVNS.

Material: PBMCs, obtained after low-dose radiotherapy plus immunotherapy. The clonotype was recovered from a female donor with ovarian cancer. This sequence joins TRBV25-1 and TRBJ2-7; perhaps D is TRBD1 or TRBD2 (5 bases each). The CDR3 DNA sequence: TGTGCCAGCAGTGAATTGGGACGCAGTCCTTCCGAGCAGTACTTC. This codes for CASSELGRSPSEQYF.